The rows below give T cell receptor beta chains drawn from one sample of a study of CD8 T cells in ankylosing spondylitis. MiXCR, applied by TCRdb to the 5' RACE reads, yields one record per CDR3 protein. The sample includes 470,000 or so distinct CDR3 sequences, roughly a quarter of them seen just once. The sequenced sample consisted of blood, either unsorted or a sorted T cell fraction (not recorded which). The receptors shown here come from a male donor with ankylosing spondylitis. Both conserved end residues are part of each CDR3. Fields, in order: J gene, D gene, clone size, V gene, CDR3 length, CDR3 protein, CDR3 DNA. D genes are given only for firm matches. Not every row has a clone size; where given, it reads once, few, many or a size class.

j_call: TRBJ2-2; d_call: -; clone_size: few; v_call: TRBV20-1; cdr3_length: 13; cdr3_aa: CSASKWEGGELFF; cdr3_nt: TGCAGTGCTAGTAAATGGGAAGGCGGGGAGCTGTTTTTT
j_call: TRBJ2-1; d_call: -; clone_size: few; v_call: TRBV12-3/TRBV12-4; cdr3_length: 12; cdr3_aa: CASSVTRNEQFF; cdr3_nt: TGTGCCAGCAGCGTCACCCGGAATGAGCAGTTCTTC
j_call: TRBJ1-1; d_call: -; clone_size: few; v_call: TRBV7-9; cdr3_length: 16; cdr3_aa: CASSSSDRGRITEAFF; cdr3_nt: TGTGCCAGCAGCTCGAGTGACCGGGGGAGGATCACTGAAGCTTTCTTT
j_call: TRBJ2-3; d_call: TRBD2; clone_size: -; v_call: TRBV20-1; cdr3_length: 16; cdr3_aa: CSARDRRLAGLDTQYF; cdr3_nt: TGCAGTGCTAGAGATCGTAGGCTAGCGGGATTGGATACGCAGTATTTT
j_call: TRBJ1-1; d_call: -; clone_size: few; v_call: TRBV19; cdr3_length: 15; cdr3_aa: CASSIAAGAGTEAFF; cdr3_nt: TGTGCCAGTAGTATCGCTGCAGGGGCTGGAACTGAAGCTTTCTTT
j_call: TRBJ1-2; d_call: -; clone_size: -; v_call: TRBV25-1; cdr3_length: 15; cdr3_aa: CASSESGRTRYGYTF; cdr3_nt: TGTGCCAGCAGTGAATCGGGCAGGACCCGATATGGCTACACCTTC
j_call: TRBJ2-3; d_call: TRBD2; clone_size: -; v_call: TRBV20-1; cdr3_length: 16; cdr3_aa: CSAKHLASGSTDTQYF; cdr3_nt: TGCAGTGCTAAACATTTGGCTAGCGGTAGCACAGATACGCAGTATTTT
j_call: TRBJ2-1; d_call: TRBD2; clone_size: -; v_call: TRBV11-2; cdr3_length: 13; cdr3_aa: CASSMTSRNEQFF; cdr3_nt: TGTGCCAGCAGCATGACTAGCAGGAATGAGCAGTTCTTC
j_call: TRBJ1-4; d_call: TRBD1; clone_size: few; v_call: TRBV7-9; cdr3_length: 17; cdr3_aa: CASSPTGGYDSNEKLFF; cdr3_nt: TGTGCCAGCAGCCCGACAGGGGGCTATGATTCCAATGAAAAACTGTTTTTT
j_call: TRBJ2-3; d_call: -; clone_size: many; v_call: TRBV5-6; cdr3_length: 13; cdr3_aa: CASSLGQADTQYF; cdr3_nt: TGTGCCAGCAGCTTGGGACAGGCGGATACGCAGTATTTT
j_call: TRBJ1-2; d_call: -; clone_size: -; v_call: TRBV24-1; cdr3_length: 12; cdr3_aa: CATSDRTWGYTF; cdr3_nt: TGTGCCACCAGTGATCGGACGTGGGGCTACACCTTC
j_call: TRBJ1-1; d_call: TRBD1; clone_size: -; v_call: TRBV6-1; cdr3_length: 15; cdr3_aa: CASSADRAVNTEAFF; cdr3_nt: TGTGCCAGCAGTGCGGACAGGGCTGTGAACACTGAAGCTTTCTTT
j_call: TRBJ1-3; d_call: -; clone_size: -; v_call: TRBV29-1; cdr3_length: 14; cdr3_aa: CSVEDPLRGNTIYF; cdr3_nt: TGCAGCGTTGAAGATCCGCTACGTGGAAACACCATATATTTT
j_call: TRBJ2-5; d_call: -; clone_size: -; v_call: TRBV20-1; cdr3_length: 12; cdr3_aa: CSAREYPTAQYF; cdr3_nt: TGCAGTGCTAGAGAATATCCGACAGCCCAGTACTTC
j_call: TRBJ2-3; d_call: -; clone_size: -; v_call: TRBV20-1; cdr3_length: 15; cdr3_aa: CSARDQTPSTDTQYF; cdr3_nt: TGCAGTGCTAGAGATCAGACCCCGAGCACAGATACGCAGTATTTT
j_call: TRBJ1-2; d_call: TRBD1; clone_size: -; v_call: TRBV7-2; cdr3_length: 13; cdr3_aa: CASSSFTGVGYTF; cdr3_nt: TGTGCCAGCAGCTCATTCACAGGGGTTGGCTACACCTTC
j_call: TRBJ1-1; d_call: TRBD1; clone_size: -; v_call: TRBV7-6; cdr3_length: 16; cdr3_aa: CASSLVTGGAATEAFF; cdr3_nt: TGTGCCAGCAGCTTAGTGACAGGGGGCGCTGCCACTGAAGCTTTCTTT
j_call: TRBJ1-1; d_call: -; clone_size: -; v_call: TRBV19; cdr3_length: 14; cdr3_aa: CASSSGDLNTEAFF; cdr3_nt: TGTGCCAGTAGTTCAGGGGACCTGAACACTGAAGCTTTCTTT
j_call: TRBJ2-1; d_call: TRBD1; clone_size: few; v_call: TRBV6-5; cdr3_length: 15; cdr3_aa: CASSSDRAAYNEQFF; cdr3_nt: TGTGCCAGCAGTTCGGACAGGGCAGCCTACAATGAGCAGTTCTTC
j_call: TRBJ2-7; d_call: TRBD2; clone_size: -; v_call: TRBV20-1; cdr3_length: 14; cdr3_aa: CSAPGLAGDYEQYF; cdr3_nt: TGCAGTGCTCCGGGACTAGCGGGAGACTACGAGCAGTACTTC
j_call: TRBJ2-7; d_call: TRBD1; clone_size: -; v_call: TRBV14; cdr3_length: 11; cdr3_aa: CASSRDSEQYF; cdr3_nt: TGTGCCAGCAGCCGGGACAGCGAGCAGTACTTC
j_call: TRBJ1-1; d_call: TRBD1; clone_size: -; v_call: TRBV9; cdr3_length: 15; cdr3_aa: CASSGYRGASTEAFF; cdr3_nt: TGTGCCAGCAGCGGGTACAGGGGGGCCTCCACTGAAGCTTTCTTT
j_call: TRBJ1-2; d_call: -; clone_size: few; v_call: TRBV2; cdr3_length: 13; cdr3_aa: CASREETGYGYTF; cdr3_nt: TGTGCCAGCAGAGAGGAGACAGGCTATGGCTACACCTTC
j_call: TRBJ2-3; d_call: -; clone_size: few; v_call: TRBV20-1; cdr3_length: 11; cdr3_aa: CSARNTDTQYF; cdr3_nt: TGCAGTGCTCGCAACACAGATACGCAGTATTTT
j_call: TRBJ1-6; d_call: -; clone_size: few; v_call: TRBV20-1; cdr3_length: 14; cdr3_aa: CSASLGTFNSPLHF; cdr3_nt: TGCAGTGCTAGCCTCGGGACGTTTAATTCACCCCTCCACTTT
j_call: TRBJ2-5; d_call: -; clone_size: few; v_call: TRBV27; cdr3_length: 17; cdr3_aa: CASSFGPPSVEQETQYF; cdr3_nt: TGTGCCAGCAGTTTTGGTCCGCCTTCAGTGGAGCAAGAGACCCAGTACTTC
j_call: TRBJ1-5; d_call: -; clone_size: many; v_call: TRBV18; cdr3_length: 13; cdr3_aa: CATTQGFNQPQHF; cdr3_nt: TGTGCCACCACCCAGGGTTTCAATCAGCCCCAGCATTTT
j_call: TRBJ1-5; d_call: -; clone_size: -; v_call: TRBV18; cdr3_length: 15; cdr3_aa: CASSPNTLRDQPQHF; cdr3_nt: TGTGCCAGCTCACCAAACACCTTGAGGGATCAGCCCCAGCATTTT
j_call: TRBJ1-1; d_call: -; clone_size: many; v_call: TRBV5-6; cdr3_length: 17; cdr3_aa: CASSLGLVVGMNTEAFF; cdr3_nt: TGTGCCAGCAGCTTGGGTCTAGTGGTGGGGATGAACACTGAAGCTTTCTTT
j_call: TRBJ1-2; d_call: -; clone_size: few; v_call: TRBV28; cdr3_length: 13; cdr3_aa: CASRDQGNYGYTF; cdr3_nt: TGTGCCAGCAGAGACCAGGGTAACTATGGCTACACCTTC
j_call: TRBJ2-2; d_call: -; clone_size: few; v_call: TRBV5-1; cdr3_length: 14; cdr3_aa: CASSSSQSGGELFF; cdr3_nt: TGCGCCAGCAGCTCCTCTCAGTCCGGAGGGGAGCTGTTTTTT
j_call: TRBJ1-1; d_call: TRBD1; clone_size: -; v_call: TRBV24-1; cdr3_length: 13; cdr3_aa: CATSDPDRVEAFF; cdr3_nt: TGTGCCACCAGTGACCCCGACAGGGTTGAAGCTTTCTTT
j_call: TRBJ2-1; d_call: -; clone_size: few; v_call: TRBV20-1; cdr3_length: 11; cdr3_aa: CSAATGNEQFF; cdr3_nt: TGCAGTGCCGCCACAGGGAATGAGCAGTTCTTC
j_call: TRBJ1-1; d_call: -; clone_size: few; v_call: TRBV20-1; cdr3_length: 13; cdr3_aa: CSAGSAQNTEAFF; cdr3_nt: TGCAGTGCTGGTTCGGCGCAGAACACTGAAGCTTTCTTT
j_call: TRBJ1-2; d_call: -; clone_size: -; v_call: TRBV5-1; cdr3_length: 13; cdr3_aa: CASSFWGNYGYTF; cdr3_nt: TGCGCCAGCAGCTTCTGGGGCAACTATGGCTACACCTTC
j_call: TRBJ1-1; d_call: -; clone_size: -; v_call: TRBV12-3/TRBV12-4; cdr3_length: 12; cdr3_aa: CASSFLVGEAFF; cdr3_nt: TGTGCCAGCAGTTTCTTGGTCGGAGAAGCTTTCTTT
j_call: TRBJ1-6; d_call: -; clone_size: once; v_call: TRBV4-2; cdr3_length: 14; cdr3_aa: CASSPPGVYSPLHF; cdr3_nt: TGTGCCAGCAGTCCTCCCGGGGTTTATTCACCCCTCCACTTT
j_call: TRBJ2-4; d_call: TRBD1; clone_size: few; v_call: TRBV11-1; cdr3_length: 12; cdr3_aa: CASSPQQGATYF; cdr3_nt: TGTGCCAGCAGCCCGCAACAGGGGGCGACGTACTTC
j_call: TRBJ1-1; d_call: TRBD1; clone_size: -; v_call: TRBV4-1; cdr3_length: 17; cdr3_aa: CASSRPPGQVSNTEAFF; cdr3_nt: TGCGCCAGCAGCCGTCCCCCCGGACAGGTCTCGAACACTGAAGCTTTCTTT
j_call: TRBJ2-5; d_call: -; clone_size: -; v_call: TRBV14; cdr3_length: 16; cdr3_aa: CASNPGPAWGVETQYF; cdr3_nt: TGTGCCAGCAACCCAGGGCCGGCCTGGGGTGTAGAGACCCAGTACTTC
j_call: TRBJ1-1; d_call: TRBD1; clone_size: few; v_call: TRBV7-9; cdr3_length: 17; cdr3_aa: CASSLQGGFFMNTEAFF; cdr3_nt: TGTGCCAGCAGCTTGCAGGGGGGATTTTTTATGAACACTGAAGCTTTCTTT
j_call: TRBJ2-7; d_call: -; clone_size: -; v_call: TRBV7-6; cdr3_length: 15; cdr3_aa: CASSPRDVYSYEQYF; cdr3_nt: TGTGCCAGCAGTCCTCGGGACGTCTACTCCTACGAGCAGTACTTC